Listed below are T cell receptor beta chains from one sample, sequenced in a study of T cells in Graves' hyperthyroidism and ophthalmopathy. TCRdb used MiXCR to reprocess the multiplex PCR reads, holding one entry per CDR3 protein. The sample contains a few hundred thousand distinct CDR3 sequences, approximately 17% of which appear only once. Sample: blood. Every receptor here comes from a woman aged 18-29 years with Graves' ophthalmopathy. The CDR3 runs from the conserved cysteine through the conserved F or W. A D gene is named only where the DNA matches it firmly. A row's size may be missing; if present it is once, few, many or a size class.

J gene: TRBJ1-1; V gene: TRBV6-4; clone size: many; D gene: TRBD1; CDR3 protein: CASSERDSNTEAFF; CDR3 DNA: TGTGCCAGCAGTGAAAGGGACAGTAACACTGAAGCTTTCTTT
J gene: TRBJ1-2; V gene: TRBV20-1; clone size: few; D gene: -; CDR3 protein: CGFPQSAYGYTF; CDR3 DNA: TGCGGCTTCCCACAGTCCGCCTATGGCTACACCTTC
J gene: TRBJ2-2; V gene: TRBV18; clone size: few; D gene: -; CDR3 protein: CASSPELANTGELFF; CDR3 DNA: TGTGCCAGCTCACCAGAACTAGCGAACACCGGGGAGCTGTTTTTT
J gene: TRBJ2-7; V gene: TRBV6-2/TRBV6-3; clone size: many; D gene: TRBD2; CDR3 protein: CASSFGLGPYEQYF; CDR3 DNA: TGTGCCAGCAGTTTCGGACTAGGACCCTACGAGCAGTACTTC
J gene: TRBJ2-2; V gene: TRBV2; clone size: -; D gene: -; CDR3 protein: CASSVGGGRNTGELFF; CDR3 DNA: TGTGCCAGCAGTGTGGGAGGGGGTCGGAACACCGGGGAGCTGTTTTTT
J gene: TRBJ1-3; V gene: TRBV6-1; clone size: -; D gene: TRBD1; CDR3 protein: CASSTTGAGNTIYF; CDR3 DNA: TGTGCCAGCAGCACGACAGGGGCTGGAAACACCATATATTTT
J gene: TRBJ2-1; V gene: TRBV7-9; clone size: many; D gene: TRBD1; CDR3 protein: CASSLAEGQGSSSYNEQFF; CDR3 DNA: TGTGCCAGCAGCTTAGCCGAGGGACAGGGATCAAGCTCCTACAATGAGCAGTTCTTC
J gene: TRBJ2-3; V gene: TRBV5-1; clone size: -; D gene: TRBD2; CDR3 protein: CASSLGSGRARTDTQYF; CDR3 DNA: TGCGCCAGCAGCTTGGGTTCCGGGAGGGCGCGCACAGATACGCAGTATTTT
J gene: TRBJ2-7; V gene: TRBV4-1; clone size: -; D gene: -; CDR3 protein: CASSQDTNGPNSYEQYF; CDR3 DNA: TGCGCCAGCAGCCAAGATACCAACGGGCCAAACTCCTACGAGCAGTACTTC
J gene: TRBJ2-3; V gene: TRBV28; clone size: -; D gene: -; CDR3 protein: CASSFGLPFSPTVYGEPDTQYF; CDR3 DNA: TGTGCCAGCAGTTTCGGTTTACCCTTTAGCCCGACAGTTTACGGGGAGCCAGATACGCAGTATTTT
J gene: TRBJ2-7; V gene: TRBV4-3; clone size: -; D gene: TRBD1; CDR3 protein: CASSQTGTGGDEQYF; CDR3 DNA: TGCGCCAGCAGCCAAACCGGGACAGGGGGTGACGAGCAGTACTTC
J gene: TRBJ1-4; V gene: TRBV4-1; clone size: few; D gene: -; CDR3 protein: CASSQVGHDSGEKLFF; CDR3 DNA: TGCGCCAGCAGCCAAGTTGGACACGATTCGGGTGAAAAACTGTTTTTT
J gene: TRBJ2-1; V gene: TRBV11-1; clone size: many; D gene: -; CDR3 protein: CASSLMGQGQRDEQFF; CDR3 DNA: TGTGCCAGCAGCTTAATGGGGCAGGGGCAAAGGGATGAGCAGTTCTTC
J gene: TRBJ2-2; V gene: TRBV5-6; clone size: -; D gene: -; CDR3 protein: CASSLLSGGVTGELFF; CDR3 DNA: TGTGCCAGCAGCTTGCTATCAGGCGGGGTCACCGGGGAGCTGTTTTTT
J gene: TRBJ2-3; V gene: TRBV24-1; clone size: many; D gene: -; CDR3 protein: CATSDLMDLDTDTQYF; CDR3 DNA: TGTGCCACCAGTGATCTTATGGATCTGGACACAGATACGCAGTATTTT
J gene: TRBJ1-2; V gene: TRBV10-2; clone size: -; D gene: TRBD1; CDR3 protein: CASSEIQGAGNYGYTF; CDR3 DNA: TGCGCCAGCAGTGAGATACAGGGGGCCGGTAACTATGGCTACACCTTC
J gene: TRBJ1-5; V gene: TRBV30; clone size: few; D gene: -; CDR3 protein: CASSGGGQPQHF; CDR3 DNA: TGTGCCAGTAGTGGGGGCGGACAGCCCCAGCATTTT
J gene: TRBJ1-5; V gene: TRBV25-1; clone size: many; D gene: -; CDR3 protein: CASSGPENQPQHF; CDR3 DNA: TGTGCCAGCAGTGGGCCGGAGAATCAGCCCCAGCATTTT
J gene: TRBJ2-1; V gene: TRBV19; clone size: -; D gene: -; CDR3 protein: CASSIEASSYNEQFF; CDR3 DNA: TGTGCCAGTAGTATCGAGGCGAGCTCCTACAATGAGCAGTTCTTC
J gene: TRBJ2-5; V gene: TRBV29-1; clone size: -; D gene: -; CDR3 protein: CSVGREIQETQYF; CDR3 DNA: TGCAGCGTTGGACGGGAGATCCAAGAGACCCAGTACTTC
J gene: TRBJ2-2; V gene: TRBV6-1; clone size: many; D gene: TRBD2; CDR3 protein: CASSEALTSGTGELFF; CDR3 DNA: TGTGCCAGCAGTGAAGCATTGACTAGCGGGACCGGGGAGCTGTTTTTT
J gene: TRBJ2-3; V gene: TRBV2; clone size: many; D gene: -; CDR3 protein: CASFKGGDTQYF; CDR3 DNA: TGTGCCAGCTTTAAGGGGGGAGATACGCAGTATTTT
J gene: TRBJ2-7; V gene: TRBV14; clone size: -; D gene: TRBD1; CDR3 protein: CASSHVGQAYEQYF; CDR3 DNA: TGTGCCAGCAGCCACGTCGGACAGGCCTACGAGCAGTACTTC
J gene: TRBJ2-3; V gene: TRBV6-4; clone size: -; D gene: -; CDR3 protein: CASSDSKGGTDTQYF; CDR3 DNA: TGTGCCAGCAGTGACTCTAAGGGGGGGACAGATACGCAGTATTTT
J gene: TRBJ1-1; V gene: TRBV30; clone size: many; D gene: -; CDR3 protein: CAWRTGAMAEAFF; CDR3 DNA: TGTGCCTGGAGGACGGGCGCAATGGCTGAAGCTTTCTTT
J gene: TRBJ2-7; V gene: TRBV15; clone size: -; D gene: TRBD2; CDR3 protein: CATSRVGLVYEQYF; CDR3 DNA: TGTGCCACCAGCAGAGTGGGACTAGTCTACGAGCAGTACTTC
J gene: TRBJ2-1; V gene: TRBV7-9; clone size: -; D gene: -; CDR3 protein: CASSLEDSEWSGAYNEQFF; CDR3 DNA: TGTGCCAGCAGCTTAGAGGACTCGGAGTGGAGCGGAGCCTACAATGAGCAGTTCTTC
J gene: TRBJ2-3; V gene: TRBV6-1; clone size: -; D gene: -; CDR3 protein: CASRMDKGGVGDTQYF; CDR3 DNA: TGTGCCAGCAGGATGGACAAGGGGGGGGTGGGAGATACGCAGTATTTT
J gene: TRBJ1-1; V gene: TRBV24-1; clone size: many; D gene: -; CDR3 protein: CATSDFSSTEAFF; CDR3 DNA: TGTGCCACCAGTGATTTTTCTTCCACTGAAGCTTTCTTT
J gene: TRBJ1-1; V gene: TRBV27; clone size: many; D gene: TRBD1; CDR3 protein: CASSLRTGEAFF; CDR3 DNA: TGTGCCAGCAGTTTGCGGACAGGTGAAGCTTTCTTT
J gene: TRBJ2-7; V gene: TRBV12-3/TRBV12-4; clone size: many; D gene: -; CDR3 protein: CASSSWMDYEQYF; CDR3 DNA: TGTGCCAGCAGTTCCTGGATGGACTACGAGCAGTACTTC
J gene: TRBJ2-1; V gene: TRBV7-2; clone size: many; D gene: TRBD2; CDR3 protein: CASGFSGSSYNEQFF; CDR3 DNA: TGTGCCAGCGGATTTAGCGGGAGCTCCTACAATGAGCAGTTCTTC
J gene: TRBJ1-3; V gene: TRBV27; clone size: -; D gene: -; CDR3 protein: CASSLYGGDGNTIYF; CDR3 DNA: TGTGCCAGCAGTTTATACGGGGGTGATGGAAACACCATATATTTT
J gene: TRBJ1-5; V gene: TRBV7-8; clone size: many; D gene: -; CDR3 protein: CASSEMGGNQPQHF; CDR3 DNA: TGTGCCAGCAGCGAGATGGGGGGGAATCAGCCCCAGCATTTT
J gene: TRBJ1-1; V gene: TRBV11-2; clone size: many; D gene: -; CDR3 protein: CASSPRGLVGTEAFF; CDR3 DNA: TGTGCCAGCAGCCCACGGGGGCTGGTGGGCACTGAAGCTTTCTTT
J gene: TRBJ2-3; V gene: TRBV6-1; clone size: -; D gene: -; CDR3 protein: CASKHGGRTDTQYF; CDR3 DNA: TGTGCCAGCAAGCATGGGGGCCGCACAGATACGCAGTATTTT
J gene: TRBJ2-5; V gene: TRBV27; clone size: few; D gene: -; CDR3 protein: CASSQSSGPQETQYF; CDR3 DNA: TGTGCCAGCAGCCAATCTTCAGGACCTCAAGAGACCCAGTACTTC
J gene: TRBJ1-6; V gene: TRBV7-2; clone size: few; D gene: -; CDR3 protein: CASSLGGRNSPLHF; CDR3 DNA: TGTGCCAGCAGCTTAGGGGGGCGGAATTCACCCCTCCACTTT
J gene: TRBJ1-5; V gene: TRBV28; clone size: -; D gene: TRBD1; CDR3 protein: CASRTPGQGYQPQHF; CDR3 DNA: TGTGCCAGCAGGACCCCGGGACAGGGATATCAGCCCCAGCATTTT
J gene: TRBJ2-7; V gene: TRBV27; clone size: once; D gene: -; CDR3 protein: CASGRDPKGYEQYF; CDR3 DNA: TGTGCCAGCGGCCGGGACCCCAAAGGGTACGAGCAGTACTTC
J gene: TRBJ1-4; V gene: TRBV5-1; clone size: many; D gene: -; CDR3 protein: CASAEAGPNEKLFF; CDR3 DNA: TGCGCCAGCGCTGAGGCAGGGCCTAATGAAAAACTGTTTTTT
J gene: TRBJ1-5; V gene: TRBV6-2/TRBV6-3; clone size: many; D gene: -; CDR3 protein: CASTTTGQPQHF; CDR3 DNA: TGTGCCAGCACAACCACCGGGCAGCCCCAGCATTTT
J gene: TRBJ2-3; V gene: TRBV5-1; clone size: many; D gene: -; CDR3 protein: CASSAHLGGSDTQYF; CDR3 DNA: TGCGCCAGCAGCGCCCATCTGGGGGGCAGCGATACGCAGTATTTT
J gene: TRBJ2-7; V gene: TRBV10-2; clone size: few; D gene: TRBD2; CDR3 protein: CASTLAGESSYEQYF; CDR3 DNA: TGCGCCAGCACCCTTGCGGGGGAATCTTCCTACGAGCAGTACTTC
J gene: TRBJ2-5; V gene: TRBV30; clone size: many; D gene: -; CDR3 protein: CAWSNTRGWSPETQYF; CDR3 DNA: TGTGCCTGGAGTAACACGAGGGGCTGGTCTCCGGAGACCCAGTACTTC
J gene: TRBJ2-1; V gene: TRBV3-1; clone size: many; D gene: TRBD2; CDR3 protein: CASSQVAGGPDEQFF; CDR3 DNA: TGTGCCAGCAGCCAAGTGGCGGGAGGGCCCGATGAGCAGTTCTTC
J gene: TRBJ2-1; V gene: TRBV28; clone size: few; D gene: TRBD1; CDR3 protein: CASSLVRGSINEQFF; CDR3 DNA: TGTGCCAGCAGTTTGGTCAGGGGGTCCATCAATGAGCAGTTCTTC
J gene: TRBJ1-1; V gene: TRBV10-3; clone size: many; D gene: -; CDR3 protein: CAISWAEMNTEAFF; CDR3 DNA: TGTGCCATCAGTTGGGCGGAAATGAACACTGAAGCTTTCTTT
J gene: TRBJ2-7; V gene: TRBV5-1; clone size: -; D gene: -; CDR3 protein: CASSSGQISYEQYF; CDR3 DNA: TGCGCCAGCAGCTCCGGACAGATCTCCTACGAGCAGTACTTC
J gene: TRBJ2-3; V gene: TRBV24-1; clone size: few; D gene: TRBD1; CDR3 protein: CATGTGGEGTDTQYF; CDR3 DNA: TGTGCCACCGGAACAGGGGGCGAGGGCACAGATACGCAGTATTTT
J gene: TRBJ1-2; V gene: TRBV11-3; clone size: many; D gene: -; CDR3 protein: CASSLAGREPGHGYTF; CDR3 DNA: TGTGCCAGCAGCTTAGCTGGTCGGGAGCCGGGGCATGGCTACACCTTC
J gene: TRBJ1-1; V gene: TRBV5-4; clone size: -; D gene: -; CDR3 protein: CASSLDIGRPTEAFF; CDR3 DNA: TGTGCCAGCAGCTTGGATATAGGGCGGCCCACTGAAGCTTTCTTT
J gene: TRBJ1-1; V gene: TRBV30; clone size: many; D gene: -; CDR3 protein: CAWMGGISAFF; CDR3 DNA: TGTGCCTGGATGGGTGGGATATCAGCTTTCTTT
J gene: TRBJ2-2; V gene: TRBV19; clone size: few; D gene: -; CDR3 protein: CASSSPGGRKAGELFF; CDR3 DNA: TGTGCCAGTAGTTCCCCAGGTGGGAGGAAAGCCGGGGAGCTGTTTTTT